This T cell receptor beta chain derives from a study of blood T cell repertoires in COVID-19. Background on the study: Researchers got acute and convalescent COVID-19 samples from the United States, Italy and Spain. The analysed material was cDNA or gDNA that came from T cells, B-cell-depleted T cells, or PBMCs.

In the study's own analysis: For nucleated cells, counts were estimated from reference gene primer amplification. Only in-frame clones appear in the TCRdb table, and some are missing; sequencing was by immunoSEQ multiplex PCR. From that table come the V and J calls and clone size; the DNA was used to work out D and trimming. The data show about 160,000 clones, around 84% seen once. Seattle's cohort entered during active infection and was followed longitudinally. Specimen: peripheral blood. This TCR was sampled from a woman aged 50 to 60 with COVID-19, enrolled during active disease.

CDR3 sequence reads: CAGARRSTEAFF. The CDR3 nucleotides read TGTGCCGGGGCGAGGCGGTCTACTGAAGCTTTCTTT. The chain employs TRBV30 and TRBJ1-1; D is perhaps TRBD1 (5 bases). V was clipped by 8 bases and J by 5 bases, with 15 bases between them. This CDR3 has 12 residues. Germline V gene sequence: CDR1 GTSNPN, CDR2 SVGIG (reference sequence).